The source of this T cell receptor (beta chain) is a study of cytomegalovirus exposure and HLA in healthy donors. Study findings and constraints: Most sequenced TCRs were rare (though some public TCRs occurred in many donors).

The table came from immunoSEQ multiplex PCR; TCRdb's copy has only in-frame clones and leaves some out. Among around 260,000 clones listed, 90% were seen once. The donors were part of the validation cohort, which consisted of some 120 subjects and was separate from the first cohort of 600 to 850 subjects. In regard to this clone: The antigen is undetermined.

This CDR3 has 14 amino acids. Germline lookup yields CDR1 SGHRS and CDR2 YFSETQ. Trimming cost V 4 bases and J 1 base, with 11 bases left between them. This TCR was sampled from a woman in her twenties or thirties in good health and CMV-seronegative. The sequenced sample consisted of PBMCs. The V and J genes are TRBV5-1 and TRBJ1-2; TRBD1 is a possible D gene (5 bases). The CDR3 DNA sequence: TGCGCCAGCAGCGCAACCGGGGGTAACTATGGCTACACCTTC. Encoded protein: CASSATGGNYGYTF.